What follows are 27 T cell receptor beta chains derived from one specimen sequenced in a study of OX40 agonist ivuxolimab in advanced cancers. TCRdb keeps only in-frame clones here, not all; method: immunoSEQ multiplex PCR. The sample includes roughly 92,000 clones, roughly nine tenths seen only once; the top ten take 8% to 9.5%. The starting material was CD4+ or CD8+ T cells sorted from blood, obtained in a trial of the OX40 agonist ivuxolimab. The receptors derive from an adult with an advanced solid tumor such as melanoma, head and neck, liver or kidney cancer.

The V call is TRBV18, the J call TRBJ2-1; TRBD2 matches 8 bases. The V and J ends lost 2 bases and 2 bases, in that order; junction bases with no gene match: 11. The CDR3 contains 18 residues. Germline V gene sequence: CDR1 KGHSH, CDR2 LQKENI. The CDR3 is CASSPIFGGGLAYNEQFF. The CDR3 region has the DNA TGTGCCAGCTCACCAATCTTCGGGGGGGGGCTAGCCTACAATGAGCAGTTCTTC.

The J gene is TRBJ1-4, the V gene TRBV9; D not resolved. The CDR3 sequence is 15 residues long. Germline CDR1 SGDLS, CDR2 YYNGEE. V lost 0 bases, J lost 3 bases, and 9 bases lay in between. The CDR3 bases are TGTGCCAGCAGCGTAGTGGGGTCTCCTAATGAAAAACTGTTTTTT. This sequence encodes CASSVVGSPNEKLFF.

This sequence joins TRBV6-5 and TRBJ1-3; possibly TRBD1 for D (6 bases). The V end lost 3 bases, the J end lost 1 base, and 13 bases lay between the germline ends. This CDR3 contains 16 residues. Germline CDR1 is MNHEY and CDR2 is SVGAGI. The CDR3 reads CASSYLRGLSGNTIYF. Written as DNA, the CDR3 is TGTGCCAGCAGTTATTTGCGGGGGCTATCTGGAAACACCATATATTTT.

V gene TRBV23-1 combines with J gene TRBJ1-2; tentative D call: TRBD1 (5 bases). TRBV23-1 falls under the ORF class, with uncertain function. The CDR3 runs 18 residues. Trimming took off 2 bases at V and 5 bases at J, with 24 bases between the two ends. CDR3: CASSQGSQGRGSRYGYTF. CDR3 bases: TGCGCCAGCAGTCAAGGGAGCCAGGGAAGGGGTAGTCGGTATGGCTACACCTTC.

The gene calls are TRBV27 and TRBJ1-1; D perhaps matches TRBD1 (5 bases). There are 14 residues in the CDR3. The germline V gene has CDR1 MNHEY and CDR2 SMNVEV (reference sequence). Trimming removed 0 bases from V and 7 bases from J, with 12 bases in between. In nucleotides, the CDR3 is TGTGCCAGCAGTTTATCGGTTCAGGGCGGTGAAGCTTTCTTT. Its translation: CASSLSVQGGEAFF.

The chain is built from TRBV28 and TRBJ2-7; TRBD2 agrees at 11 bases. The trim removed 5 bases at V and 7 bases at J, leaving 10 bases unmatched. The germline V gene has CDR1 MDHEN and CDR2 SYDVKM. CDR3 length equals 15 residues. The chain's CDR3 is CASSPQLAGDMEQYF. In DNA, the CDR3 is TGTGCCAGCAGTCCCCAACTAGCGGGAGATATGGAGCAGTACTTC.

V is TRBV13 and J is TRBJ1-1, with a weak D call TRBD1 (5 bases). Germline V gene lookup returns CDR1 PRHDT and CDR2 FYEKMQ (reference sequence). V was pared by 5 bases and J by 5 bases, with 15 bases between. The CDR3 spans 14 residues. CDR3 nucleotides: TGTGCCAGCAGCCACAACGGGGGGTGGACTGAAGCTTTCTTT. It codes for CASSHNGGWTEAFF.

The chain's CDR3 is CASSPGLADYEQYF. The CDR3, as DNA: TGTGCCAGCAGCCCGGGACTAGCGGACTACGAGCAGTACTTC. This chain uses TRBV27 with TRBJ2-7; 11 bases align to TRBD2. This CDR3 is 14 amino acids long. Per the germline V gene, CDR1 is MNHEY and CDR2 is SMNVEV (reference sequence). V lost 6 bases, J lost 3 bases, and 4 bases stayed unmatched.

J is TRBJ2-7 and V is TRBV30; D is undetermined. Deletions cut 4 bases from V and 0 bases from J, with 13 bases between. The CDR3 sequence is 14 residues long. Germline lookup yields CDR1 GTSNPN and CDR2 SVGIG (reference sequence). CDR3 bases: TGTGCCTGGACACGGTCTATCCACTCCTACGAGCAGTACTTC. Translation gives CAWTRSIHSYEQYF.

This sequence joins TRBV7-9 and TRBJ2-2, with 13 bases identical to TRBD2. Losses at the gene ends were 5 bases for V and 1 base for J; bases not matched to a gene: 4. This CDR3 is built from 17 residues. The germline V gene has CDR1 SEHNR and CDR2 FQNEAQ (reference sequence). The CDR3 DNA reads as TGTGCCAGCAGCCAAACTAGCGGGAGGGTGAACACCGGGGAGCTGTTTTTT. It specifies CASSQTSGRVNTGELFF.

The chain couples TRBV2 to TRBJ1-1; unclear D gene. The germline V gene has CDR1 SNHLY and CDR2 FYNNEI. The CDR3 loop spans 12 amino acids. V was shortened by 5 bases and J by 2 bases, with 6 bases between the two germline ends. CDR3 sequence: CASSLYNTEAFF. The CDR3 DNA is TGTGCCAGCAGTCTTTATAACACTGAAGCTTTCTTT. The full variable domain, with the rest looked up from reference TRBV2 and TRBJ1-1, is EPEVTQTPSHQVTQMGQEVILRCVPISNHLYFYWYRQILGQKVEFLVSFYNNEISEKSEIFDDQFSVERPDGSNFTLKIRSTKLEDSAMYFCASSLYNTEAFFGQGTRLTVV.

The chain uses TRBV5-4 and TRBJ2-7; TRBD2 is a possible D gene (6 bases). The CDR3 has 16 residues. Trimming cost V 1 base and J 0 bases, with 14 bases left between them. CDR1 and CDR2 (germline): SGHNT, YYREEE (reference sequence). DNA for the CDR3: TGTGCCAGCAGCTTGAGGGAGCGGGTGGCCTCCTACGAGCAGTACTTC. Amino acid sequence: CASSLRERVASYEQYF.

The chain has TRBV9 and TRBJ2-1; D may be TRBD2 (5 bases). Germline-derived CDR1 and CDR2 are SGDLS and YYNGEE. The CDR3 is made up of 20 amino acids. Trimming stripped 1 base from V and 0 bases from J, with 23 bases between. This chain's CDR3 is CASSVSVGKVTVSSYNEQFF. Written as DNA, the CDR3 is TGTGCCAGCAGCGTATCTGTCGGGAAGGTAACGGTAAGCTCCTACAATGAGCAGTTCTTC. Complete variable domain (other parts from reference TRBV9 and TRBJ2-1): DSGVTQTPKHLITATGQRVTLRCSPRSGDLSVYWYQQSLDQGLQFLIQYYNGEERAKGNILERFSAQQFPDLHSELNLSSLELGDSALYFCASSVSVGKVTVSSYNEQFFGPGTRLTVL.

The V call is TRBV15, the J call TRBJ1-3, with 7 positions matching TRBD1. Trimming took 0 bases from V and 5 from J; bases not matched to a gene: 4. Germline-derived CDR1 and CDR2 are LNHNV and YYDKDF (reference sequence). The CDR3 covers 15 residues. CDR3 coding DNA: TGTGCCACCAGCAGAGATAGGGGGCTGCGAAACACCATATATTTT. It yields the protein CATSRDRGLRNTIYF.

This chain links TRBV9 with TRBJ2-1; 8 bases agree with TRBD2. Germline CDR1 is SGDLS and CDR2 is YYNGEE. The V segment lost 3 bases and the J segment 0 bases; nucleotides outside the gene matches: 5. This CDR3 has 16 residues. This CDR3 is CASSAYLAGSYNEQFF. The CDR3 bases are TGTGCCAGCAGCGCCTATCTAGCGGGCTCCTACAATGAGCAGTTCTTC. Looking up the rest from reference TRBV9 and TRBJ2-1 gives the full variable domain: DSGVTQTPKHLITATGQRVTLRCSPRSGDLSVYWYQQSLDQGLQFLIQYYNGEERAKGNILERFSAQQFPDLHSELNLSSLELGDSALYFCASSAYLAGSYNEQFFGPGTRLTVL.

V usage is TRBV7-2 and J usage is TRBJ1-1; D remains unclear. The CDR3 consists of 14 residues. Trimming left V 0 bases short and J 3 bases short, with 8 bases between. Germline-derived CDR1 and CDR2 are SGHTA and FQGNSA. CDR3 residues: CASSLAPTHTEAFF. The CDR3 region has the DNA TGTGCCAGCAGCTTAGCGCCAACTCACACTGAAGCTTTCTTT.

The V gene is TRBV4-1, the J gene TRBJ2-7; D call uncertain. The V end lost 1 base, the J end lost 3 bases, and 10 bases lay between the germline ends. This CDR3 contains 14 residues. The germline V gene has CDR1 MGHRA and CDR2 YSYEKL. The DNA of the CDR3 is TGCGCCAGCAGCCAAGGGGGTCTGGGCTACGAGCAGTACTTC. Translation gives CASSQGGLGYEQYF.

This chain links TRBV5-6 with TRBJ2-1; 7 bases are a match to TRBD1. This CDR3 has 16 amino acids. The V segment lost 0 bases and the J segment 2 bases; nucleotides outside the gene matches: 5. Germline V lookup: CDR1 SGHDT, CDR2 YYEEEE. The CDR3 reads CASSLGYGTAYNEQFF. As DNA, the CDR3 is TGTGCCAGCAGCTTGGGGTACGGGACAGCCTACAATGAGCAGTTCTTC.

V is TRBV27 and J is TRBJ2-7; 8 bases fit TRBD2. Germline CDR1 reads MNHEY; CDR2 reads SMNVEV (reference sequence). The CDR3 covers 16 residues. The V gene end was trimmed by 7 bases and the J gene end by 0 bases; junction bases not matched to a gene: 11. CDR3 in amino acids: CASISPAAGGSYEQYF. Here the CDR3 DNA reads TGTGCCAGCATTTCGCCTGCGGCGGGAGGCTCCTACGAGCAGTACTTC.

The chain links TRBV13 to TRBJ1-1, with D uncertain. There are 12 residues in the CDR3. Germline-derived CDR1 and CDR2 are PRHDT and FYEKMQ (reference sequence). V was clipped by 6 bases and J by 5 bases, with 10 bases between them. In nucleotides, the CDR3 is TGTGCCAGCAGAAGTGATTTGACTGAAGCTTTCTTT. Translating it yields CASRSDLTEAFF.

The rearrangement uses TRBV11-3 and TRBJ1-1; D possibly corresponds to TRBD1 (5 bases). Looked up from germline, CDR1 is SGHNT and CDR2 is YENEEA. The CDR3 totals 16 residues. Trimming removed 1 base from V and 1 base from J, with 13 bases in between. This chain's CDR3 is CASSLGGGTGNTEAFF. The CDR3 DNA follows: TGTGCCAGCAGCTTAGGTGGCGGGACTGGGAACACTGAAGCTTTCTTT.

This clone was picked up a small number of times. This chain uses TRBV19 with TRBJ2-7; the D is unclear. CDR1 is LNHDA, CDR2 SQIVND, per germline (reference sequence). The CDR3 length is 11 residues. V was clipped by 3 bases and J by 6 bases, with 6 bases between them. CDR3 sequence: CASSIFGEQYF. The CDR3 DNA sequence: TGTGCCAGTAGTATTTTTGGCGAGCAGTACTTC.

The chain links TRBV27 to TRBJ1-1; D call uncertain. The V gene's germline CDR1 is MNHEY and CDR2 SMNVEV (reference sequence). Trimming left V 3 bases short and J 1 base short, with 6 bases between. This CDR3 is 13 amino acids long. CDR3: CASSFSENTEAFF. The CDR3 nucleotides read TGTGCCAGCAGTTTTAGTGAGAACACTGAAGCTTTCTTT.

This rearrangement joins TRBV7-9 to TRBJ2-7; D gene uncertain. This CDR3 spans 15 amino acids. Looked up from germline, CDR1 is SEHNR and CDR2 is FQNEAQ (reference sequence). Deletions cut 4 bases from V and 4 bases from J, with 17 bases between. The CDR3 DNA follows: TGTGCCAGCAGCTCGCGGCTGGGGTGGGTATACGAGCAGTACTTC. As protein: CASSSRLGWVYEQYF.

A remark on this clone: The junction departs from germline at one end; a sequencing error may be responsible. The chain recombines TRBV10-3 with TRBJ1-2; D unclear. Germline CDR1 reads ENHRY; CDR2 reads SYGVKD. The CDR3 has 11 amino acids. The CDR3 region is CAISESGGLYF. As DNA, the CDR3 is TGTGCCATCAGTGAGTCGGGTGGACTCTACTTC.

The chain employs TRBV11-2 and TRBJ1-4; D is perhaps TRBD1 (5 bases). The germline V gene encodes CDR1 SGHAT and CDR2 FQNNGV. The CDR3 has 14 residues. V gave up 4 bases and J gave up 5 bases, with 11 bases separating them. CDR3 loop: CASSWDGENEKLFF. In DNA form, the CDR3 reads TGTGCCAGCAGCTGGGACGGCGAAAATGAAAAACTGTTTTTT.

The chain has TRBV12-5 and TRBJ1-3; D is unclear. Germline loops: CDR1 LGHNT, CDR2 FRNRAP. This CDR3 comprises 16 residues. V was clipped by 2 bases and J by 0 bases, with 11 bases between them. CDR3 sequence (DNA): TGTGCTAGTGGTTTGACCCGACACAACTCTGGAAACACCATATATTTT. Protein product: CASGLTRHNSGNTIYF.